Listed below are T cell receptor beta chains from one sample, sequenced in a study of tumor-infiltrating lymphocytes in primary liver carcinoma. A single record per CDR3 protein comes from TCRdb applying MiXCR to the multiplex PCR reads. The data contain roughly 91,000 distinct CDR3 sequences, around 63% of them singletons. Sequencing was done on a sample of liver tumor tissue from sampling region 5. These receptors were taken from a woman aged 55-70 years with primary liver carcinoma and hepatitis B virus infection. Each CDR3 is given without its conserved first and last residue. Each record gives: V gene, CDR3 protein.

v_call: TRBV5-1
cdr3_aa: ASSPRGHQKTQY

v_call: TRBV4-2
cdr3_aa: ASSHPGTSSSYKKY

v_call: TRBV12-3/TRBV12-4
cdr3_aa: VSSLNAAAGQF

v_call: TRBV6-4
cdr3_aa: ASSDSRTDIDTQF

v_call: TRBV2
cdr3_aa: ASSVSSSQTQY

v_call: TRBV5-6
cdr3_aa: ANKLVAKNIQY

v_call: TRBV28
cdr3_aa: AAGQSYGYT

v_call: TRBV5-1
cdr3_aa: ASSHGLSYEQY

v_call: TRBV4-1
cdr3_aa: ASSQDGSGTRNTKAL

v_call: TRBV12-3/TRBV12-4
cdr3_aa: ASRLAGASTEF

v_call: TRBV12-3/TRBV12-4
cdr3_aa: VTSSPGGRPLNEQF

v_call: TRBV11-2
cdr3_aa: ASRAAGAYKQY

v_call: TRBV11-3
cdr3_aa: AGSLVAGATDTRY

v_call: TRBV29-1
cdr3_aa: SVVDRERVY

v_call: TRBV12-3/TRBV12-4
cdr3_aa: PSSLSRGVVTQY

v_call: TRBV6-5
cdr3_aa: ASNQEAGRETQY

v_call: TRBV11-3
cdr3_aa: ASSLRTATDTQY

v_call: TRBV29-1
cdr3_aa: IATGSGPDTLY

v_call: TRBV11-2
cdr3_aa: ASSLRLVRQETRY

v_call: TRBV11-2
cdr3_aa: LSSVISPSTGEQF

v_call: TRBV29-1
cdr3_aa: NAKTGGEYEQY

v_call: TRBV20-1
cdr3_aa: SARVVSSGGYT

v_call: TRBV7-9
cdr3_aa: ASSLFMYAGEGNKQF

v_call: TRBV11-2
cdr3_aa: ASSPGTRTQETQY